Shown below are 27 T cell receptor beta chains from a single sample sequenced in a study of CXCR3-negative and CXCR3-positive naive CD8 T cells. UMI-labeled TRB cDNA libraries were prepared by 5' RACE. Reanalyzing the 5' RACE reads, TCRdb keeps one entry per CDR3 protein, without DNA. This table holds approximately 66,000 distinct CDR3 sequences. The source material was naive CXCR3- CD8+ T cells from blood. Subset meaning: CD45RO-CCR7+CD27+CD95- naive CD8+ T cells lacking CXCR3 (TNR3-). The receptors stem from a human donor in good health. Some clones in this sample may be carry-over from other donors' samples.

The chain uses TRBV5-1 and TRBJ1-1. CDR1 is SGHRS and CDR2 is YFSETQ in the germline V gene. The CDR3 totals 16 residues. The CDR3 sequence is CASSADLVWAYTEAFF. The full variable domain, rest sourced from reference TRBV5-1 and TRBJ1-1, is KAGVTQTPRYLIKTRGQQVTLSCSPISGHRSVSWYQQTPGQGLQFLFEYFSETQRNKGNFPGRFSGRQFSNSRSEMNVSTLELGDSALYLCASSADLVWAYTEAFFGQGTRLTVV.

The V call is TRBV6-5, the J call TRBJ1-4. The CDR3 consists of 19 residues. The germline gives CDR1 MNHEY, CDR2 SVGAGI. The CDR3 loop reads CASSPTVPGLGSTNEKLFF.

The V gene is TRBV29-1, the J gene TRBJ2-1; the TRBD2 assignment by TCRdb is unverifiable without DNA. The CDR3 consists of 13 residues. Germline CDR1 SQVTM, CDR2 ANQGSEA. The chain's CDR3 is CSAAGTSGNEQFF.

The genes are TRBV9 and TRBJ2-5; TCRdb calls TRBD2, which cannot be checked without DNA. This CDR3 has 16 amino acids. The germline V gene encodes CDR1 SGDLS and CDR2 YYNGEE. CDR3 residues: CASSEGTSGRGETQYF.

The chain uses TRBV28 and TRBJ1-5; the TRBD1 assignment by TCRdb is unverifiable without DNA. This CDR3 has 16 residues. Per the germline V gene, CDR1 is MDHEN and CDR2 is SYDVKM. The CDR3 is CASSLLGQGGDQPQHF.

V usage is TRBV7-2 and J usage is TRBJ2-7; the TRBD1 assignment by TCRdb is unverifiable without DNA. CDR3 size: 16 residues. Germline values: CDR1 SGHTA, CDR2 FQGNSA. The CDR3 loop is CASSLEWSQGYYEQYF.

CDR3 sequence reads: CASSFVGIGDNEQFF. The chain links TRBV12-3 or TRBV12-4 to TRBJ2-1. The CDR3 runs to 15 residues.

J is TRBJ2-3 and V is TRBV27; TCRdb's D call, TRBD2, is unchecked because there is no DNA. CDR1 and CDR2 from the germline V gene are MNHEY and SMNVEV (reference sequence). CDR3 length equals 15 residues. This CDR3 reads CASSFLAGGGDTQYF.

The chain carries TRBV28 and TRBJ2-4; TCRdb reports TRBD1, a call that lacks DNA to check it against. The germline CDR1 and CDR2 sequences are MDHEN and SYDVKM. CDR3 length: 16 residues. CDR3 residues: CASTSTGVLAKNIQYF.

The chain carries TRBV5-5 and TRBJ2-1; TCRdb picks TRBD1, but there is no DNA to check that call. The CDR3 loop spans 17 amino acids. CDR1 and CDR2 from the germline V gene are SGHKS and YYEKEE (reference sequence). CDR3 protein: CASSLAPGEPSYNEQFF.

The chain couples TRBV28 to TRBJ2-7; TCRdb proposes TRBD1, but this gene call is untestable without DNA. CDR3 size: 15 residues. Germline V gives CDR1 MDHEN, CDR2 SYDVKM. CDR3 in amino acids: CASSLTGGLGYEQYF.

The CDR3 sequence: CASSSRGFSYEQYF. The chain combines TRBV6-5 with TRBJ2-7; TCRdb picks TRBD1, but there is no DNA to check that call. The CDR3 spans 14 residues. CDR1 is MNHEY, CDR2 SVGAGI, per germline.

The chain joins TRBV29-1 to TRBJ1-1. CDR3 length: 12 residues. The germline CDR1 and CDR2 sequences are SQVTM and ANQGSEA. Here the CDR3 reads CSVVGHNTEAFF. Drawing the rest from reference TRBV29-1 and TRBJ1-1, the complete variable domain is SAVISQKPSRDICQRGTSLTIQCQVDSQVTMMFWYRQQPGQSLTLIATANQGSEATYESGFVIDKFPISRPNLTFSTLTVSNMSPEDSSIYLCSVVGHNTEAFFGQGTRLTVV.

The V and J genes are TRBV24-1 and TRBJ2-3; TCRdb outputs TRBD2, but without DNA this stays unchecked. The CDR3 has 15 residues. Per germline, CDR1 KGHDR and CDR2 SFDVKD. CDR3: CATSDLWGPTDTQYF.

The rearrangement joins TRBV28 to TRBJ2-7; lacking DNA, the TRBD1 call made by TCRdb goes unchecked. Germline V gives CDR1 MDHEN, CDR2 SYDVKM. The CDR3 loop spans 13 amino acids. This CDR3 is CASSLWTEYEQYF.

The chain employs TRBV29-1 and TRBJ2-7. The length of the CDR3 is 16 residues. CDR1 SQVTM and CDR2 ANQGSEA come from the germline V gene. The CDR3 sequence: CSVEVEDGLSQVEQYF.

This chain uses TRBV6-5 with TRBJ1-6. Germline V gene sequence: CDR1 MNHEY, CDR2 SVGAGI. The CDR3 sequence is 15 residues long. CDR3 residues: CASSYEGPPNSPLHF.

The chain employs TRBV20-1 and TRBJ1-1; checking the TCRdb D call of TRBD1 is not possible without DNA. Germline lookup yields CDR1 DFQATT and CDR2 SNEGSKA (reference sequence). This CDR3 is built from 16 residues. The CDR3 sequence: CSARDDFSRGNTEAFF.

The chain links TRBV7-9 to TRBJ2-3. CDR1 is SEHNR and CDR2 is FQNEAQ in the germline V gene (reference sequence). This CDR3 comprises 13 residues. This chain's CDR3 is CASSSFYTDTQYF.

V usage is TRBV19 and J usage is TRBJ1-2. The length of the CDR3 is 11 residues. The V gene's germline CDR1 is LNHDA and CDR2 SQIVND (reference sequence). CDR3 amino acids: CASSTGFGYTF. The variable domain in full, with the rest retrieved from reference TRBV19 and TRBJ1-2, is DGGITQSPKYLFRKEGQNVTLSCEQNLNHDAMYWYRQDPGQGLRLIYYSQIVNDFQKGDIAEGYSVSREKKESFPLTVTSAQKNPTAFYLCASSTGFGYTFGSGTRLTVV.

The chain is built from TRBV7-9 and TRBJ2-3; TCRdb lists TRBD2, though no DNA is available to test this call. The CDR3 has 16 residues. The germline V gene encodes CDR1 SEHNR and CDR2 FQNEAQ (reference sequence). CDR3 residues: CASSFLGTSDTDTQYF.

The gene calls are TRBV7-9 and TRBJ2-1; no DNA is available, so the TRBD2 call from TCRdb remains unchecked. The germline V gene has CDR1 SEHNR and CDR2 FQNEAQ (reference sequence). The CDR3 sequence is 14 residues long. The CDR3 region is CASGSSANYNEQFF.

CDR3 in amino acids: CASSLSIETEAFF. The chain is built from TRBV7-9 and TRBJ1-1. CDR1 and CDR2 (germline): SEHNR, FQNEAQ (reference sequence). CDR3 length: 13 amino acids.

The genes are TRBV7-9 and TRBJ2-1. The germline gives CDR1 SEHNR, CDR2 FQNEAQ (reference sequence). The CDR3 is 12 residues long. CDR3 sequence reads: CASSLHENEQFF.

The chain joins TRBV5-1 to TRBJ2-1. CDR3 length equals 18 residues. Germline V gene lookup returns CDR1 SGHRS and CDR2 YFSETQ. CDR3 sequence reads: CASSPHRSGGSSYNEQFF.

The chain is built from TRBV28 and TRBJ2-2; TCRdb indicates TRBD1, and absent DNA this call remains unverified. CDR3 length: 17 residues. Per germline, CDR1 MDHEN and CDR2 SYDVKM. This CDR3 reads CASRPPRDAANTGELFF.

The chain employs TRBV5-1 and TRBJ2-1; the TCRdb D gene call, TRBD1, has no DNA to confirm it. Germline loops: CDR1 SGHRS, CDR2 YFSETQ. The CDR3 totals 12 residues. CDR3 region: CASSLDRGEQFF.